This entry lists 8 T cell receptor beta chains sequenced from one sample in a study of blood T cell repertoires in COVID-19. Profiled with immunoSEQ multiplex PCR; TCRdb holds only in-frame clones, not every one. The table includes hundreds of thousands of clones, 85% to 90% detected once. Sequenced material: PBMCs or T cells enriched from blood (not recorded which). The receptors stem from a woman aged 45 to 65 who had recovered from COVID-19.

This CDR3 is CASVSTGVYTEAFF. The DNA for the CDR3 is TGTGCCAGCGTTTCGACAGGGGTCTACACTGAAGCTTTCTTT. The chain carries TRBV7-9 and TRBJ1-1; 8 bases align to TRBD1. The V and J ends lost 8 bases and 3 bases, in that order; junction bases with no gene match: 8. CDR3 length equals 14 residues. Germline loops: CDR1 SEHNR, CDR2 FQNEAQ (reference sequence).

The chain couples TRBV7-8 to TRBJ2-1, with 10 bases identical to TRBD2. After removal of 6 bases from V and 5 bases from J, the junction contained 10 bases not matched to a gene. In germline, CDR1 is SGHVS, CDR2 FQNEAQ. CDR3 size: 16 residues. CDR3 in amino acids: CASSRTSGRWDNEQFF. The CDR3 nucleotides are TGTGCCAGCAGTCGGACTAGCGGACGATGGGACAATGAGCAGTTCTTC.

The V call is TRBV9, the J call TRBJ2-1, with 11 bases aligning to TRBD2. Germline CDR1 and CDR2: SGDLS and YYNGEE. The CDR3 sequence is 16 residues long. V lost 3 bases to trimming and J lost 6 bases; unmatched junction nucleotides: 8. CDR3 nucleotide sequence: TGTGCCAGCAGCGCCCTAGCGGGAGGTCCCGTCAATGAGCAGTTCTTC. It codes for CASSALAGGPVNEQFF.

This rearrangement joins TRBV9 to TRBJ2-5, with D perhaps matching TRBD1 (5 bases). In germline, CDR1 is SGDLS, CDR2 YYNGEE. Trimming took 0 bases from V and 0 from J, leaving 12 bases between them. CDR3 size: 16 residues. CDR3 DNA: TGTGCCAGCAGCGTAGCAAAAGGGGTAAACCAAGAGACCCAGTACTTC. As protein: CASSVAKGVNQETQYF.

The CDR3 DNA follows: TGTGCCAGCAGTTTATCGACAGGACCAGGCGAGCAGTACTTC. It yields the protein CASSLSTGPGEQYF. This chain links TRBV27 with TRBJ2-7; a weak D match, TRBD1 (6 bases). Germline CDR1 MNHEY, CDR2 SMNVEV (reference sequence). The CDR3 contains 14 residues. The V end was cut by 0 bases, the J end by 6 bases, with 12 bases between.

The rearrangement joins TRBV12-3 or TRBV12-4 to TRBJ2-1; 7 bases are shared with TRBD2. The V gene end was trimmed by 7 bases and the J gene end by 7 bases; junction bases not matched to a gene: 4. CDR3 length: 12 residues. CDR3 sequence: CASTGTNNEQFF. CDR3 in DNA: TGTGCCAGCACCGGGACTAATAATGAGCAGTTCTTC.

This clone was seen only a few times. This chain connects TRBV28 to TRBJ1-1, with a possible D match to TRBD1 (6 bases). This CDR3 comprises 16 residues. CDR1 is MDHEN, CDR2 SYDVKM, per germline. V dropped 4 bases and J dropped 0 bases, with 15 bases sitting between them. The chain's CDR3 is CASSSSGRGVNTEAFF. CDR3 nucleotides: TGTGCCAGCAGTTCCTCAGGGAGGGGGGTGAACACTGAAGCTTTCTTT.

This chain links TRBV14 with TRBJ1-2; D gene unclear. Trimming left V 7 bases short and J 7 bases short, with 13 bases between. The germline CDR1 and CDR2 sequences are SGHDN and FVKESK. This CDR3 contains 12 residues. For the CDR3, the DNA is TGTGCCAGCACCCCCCCCGGGGTTGGCTACACCTTC. Translating it yields CASTPPGVGYTF.